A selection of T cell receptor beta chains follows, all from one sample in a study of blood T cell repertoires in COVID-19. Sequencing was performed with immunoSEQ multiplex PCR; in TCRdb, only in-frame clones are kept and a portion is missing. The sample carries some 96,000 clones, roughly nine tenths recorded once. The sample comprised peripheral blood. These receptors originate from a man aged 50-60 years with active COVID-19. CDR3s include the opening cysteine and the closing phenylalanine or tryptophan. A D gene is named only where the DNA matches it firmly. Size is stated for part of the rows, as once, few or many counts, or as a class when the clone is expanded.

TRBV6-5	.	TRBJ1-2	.	TGTGCCAGCAGGCCGACAGAGGCGCGGGGCTACACCTTC	CASRPTEARGYTF
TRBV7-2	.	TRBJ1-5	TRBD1	TGTGCCAGCAGCCACGACAGGGCGTGGGGTCAGCCCCAGCATTTT	CASSHDRAWGQPQHF
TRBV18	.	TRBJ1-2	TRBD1	TGTGCCAGCTCATCCACAGGGGGCAACGGCTACACCTTC	CASSSTGGNGYTF
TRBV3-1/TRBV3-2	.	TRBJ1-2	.	TGTGCCAGCAGCCAAGGTGGGAGCGTGTCAAACTATGGCTACACCTTC	CASSQGGSVSNYGYTF
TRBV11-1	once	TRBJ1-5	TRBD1	TGTGCCAGCAGCTTAACAGGGGAGAGGGATCAGCCCCAGCATTTT	CASSLTGERDQPQHF
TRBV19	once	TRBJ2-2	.	TGTGCCAGTAGTATCACAGGAAACACCGGGGAGCTGTTTTTT	CASSITGNTGELFF
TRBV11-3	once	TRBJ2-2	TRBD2	TGTGCCAGCAGCCGGAGAACTAGCGGGGGGCGTAGCGGGGAGCTGTTTTTT	CASSRRTSGGRSGELFF
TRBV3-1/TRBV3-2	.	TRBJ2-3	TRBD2	TGTGCCAGCAGCCTCGGGGGGGGGACAGATACGCAGTATTTT	CASSLGGGTDTQYF
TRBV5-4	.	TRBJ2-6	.	TGTGCCAGCAGCTCTTACAGCTCTGGGGCCAACGTCCTGACTTTC	CASSSYSSGANVLTF
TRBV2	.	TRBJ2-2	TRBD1	TGTGCCAGCAGTGAATTGAGGGGGCTGGGCACCGGGGAGCTGTTTTTT	CASSELRGLGTGELFF
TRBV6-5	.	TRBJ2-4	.	TGTGCCAGCAGTTTATTAGGGGTTAGGAACATTCAGTACTTC	CASSLLGVRNIQYF
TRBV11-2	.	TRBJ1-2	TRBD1	TGTGCCAGCAGACCCACCGGGACAGGCCTTTCGGAACGGGGTGGCTACACCTTC	CASRPTGTGLSERGGYTF
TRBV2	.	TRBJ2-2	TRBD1	TGTGCCAGCAGAGAGACAGGGAGCGACGCCGGGGAGCTGTTTTTT	CASRETGSDAGELFF
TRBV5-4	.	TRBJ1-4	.	TGTGCCAGCAGCTCGGGAGGGGGAGGGATGGCTAATGAAAAACTGTTTTTT	CASSSGGGGMANEKLFF
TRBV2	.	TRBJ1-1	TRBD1	TGTGCCAGCAGTGAAGCAGCAGGGGGGCTTAACACTGAAGCTTTCTTT	CASSEAAGGLNTEAFF
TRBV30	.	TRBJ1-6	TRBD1	TGTGCCTGGAGTGTCCGGGACAGGGGTAGAGGTGCCCTCCACTTT	CAWSVRDRGRGALHF
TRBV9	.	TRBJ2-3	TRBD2	TGTGCCAGCAGCGTGACAGCGGGGGGGCGGGCAGATACGCAGTATTTT	CASSVTAGGRADTQYF
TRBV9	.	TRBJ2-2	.	TGTGCCAGCAGCCCTATGCCGAACACCGGGGAGCTGTTTTTT	CASSPMPNTGELFF
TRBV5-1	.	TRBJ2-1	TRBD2	TGCGCCAGCAGTCGGTCCCCTAGCGGCTCCTACAATGAGCAGTTCTTC	CASSRSPSGSYNEQFF
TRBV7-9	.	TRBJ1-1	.	TGTGCCAGCAGCCCAGGAGGGGTAAACACTGAAGCTTTCTTT	CASSPGGVNTEAFF
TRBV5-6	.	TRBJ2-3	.	TGTGCCAGCAGCCCCGGGCAGGGATCCGATACGCAGTATTTT	CASSPGQGSDTQYF
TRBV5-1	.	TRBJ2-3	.	TGCGCCAGCAGCTTGGCGACAGCAGGTACGCAGTATTTT	CASSLATAGTQYF